The clone carrying this T cell receptor (beta chain) occurred many times. This sample was included in a study of neurological immune-mediated disorders. V was clipped by 5 bases and J by 4 bases, with 5 bases between them. The length of the CDR3 is 11 residues. The V gene's germline CDR1 is SEHNR and CDR2 FQNEAQ (reference sequence). TCRdb re-derived calls from the 5' RACE reads in MiXCR, one entry per CDR3 protein. The data show roughly 80,000 distinct CDR3 sequences, over 9% seen once. This TCR derives from a middle-aged man in good health. The V and J genes are TRBV7-9 and TRBJ1-2; no clear D. Source material: PBMCs. The CDR3 here is CASSRIYGYTF. CDR3 in DNA: TGTGCCAGCAGCCGGATCTATGGCTACACCTTC.